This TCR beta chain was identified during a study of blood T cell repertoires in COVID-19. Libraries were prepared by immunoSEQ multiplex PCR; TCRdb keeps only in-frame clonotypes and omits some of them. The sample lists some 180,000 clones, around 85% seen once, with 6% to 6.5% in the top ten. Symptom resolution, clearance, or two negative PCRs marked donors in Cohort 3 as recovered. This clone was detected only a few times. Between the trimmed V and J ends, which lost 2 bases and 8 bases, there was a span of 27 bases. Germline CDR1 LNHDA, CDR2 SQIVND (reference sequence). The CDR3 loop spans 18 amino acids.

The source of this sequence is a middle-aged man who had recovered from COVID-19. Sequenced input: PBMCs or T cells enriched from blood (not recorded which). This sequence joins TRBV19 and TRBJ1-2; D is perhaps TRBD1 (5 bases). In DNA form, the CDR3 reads TGTGCCAGTAGTATACAAGGGCTTAAACAGGTCCTGATGCGGGGCTACACCTTC. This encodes CASSIQGLKQVLMRGYTF.